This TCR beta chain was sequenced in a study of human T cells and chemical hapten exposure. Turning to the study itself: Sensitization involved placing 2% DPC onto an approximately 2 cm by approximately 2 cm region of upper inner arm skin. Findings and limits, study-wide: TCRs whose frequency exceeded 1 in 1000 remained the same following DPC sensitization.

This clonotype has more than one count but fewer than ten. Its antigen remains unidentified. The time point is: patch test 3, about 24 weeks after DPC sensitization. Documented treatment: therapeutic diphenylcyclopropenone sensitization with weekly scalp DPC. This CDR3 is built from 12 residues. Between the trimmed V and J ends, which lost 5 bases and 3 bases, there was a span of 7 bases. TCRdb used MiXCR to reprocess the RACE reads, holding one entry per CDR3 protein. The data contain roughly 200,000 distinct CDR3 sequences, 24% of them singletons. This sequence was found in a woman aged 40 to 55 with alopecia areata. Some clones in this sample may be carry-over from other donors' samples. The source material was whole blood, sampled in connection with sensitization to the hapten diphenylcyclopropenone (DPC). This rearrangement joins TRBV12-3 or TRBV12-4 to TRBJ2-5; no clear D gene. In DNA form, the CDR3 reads TGTGCCAGCAGTATAACGGAAGAGACCCAGTACTTC. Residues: CASSITEETQYF.